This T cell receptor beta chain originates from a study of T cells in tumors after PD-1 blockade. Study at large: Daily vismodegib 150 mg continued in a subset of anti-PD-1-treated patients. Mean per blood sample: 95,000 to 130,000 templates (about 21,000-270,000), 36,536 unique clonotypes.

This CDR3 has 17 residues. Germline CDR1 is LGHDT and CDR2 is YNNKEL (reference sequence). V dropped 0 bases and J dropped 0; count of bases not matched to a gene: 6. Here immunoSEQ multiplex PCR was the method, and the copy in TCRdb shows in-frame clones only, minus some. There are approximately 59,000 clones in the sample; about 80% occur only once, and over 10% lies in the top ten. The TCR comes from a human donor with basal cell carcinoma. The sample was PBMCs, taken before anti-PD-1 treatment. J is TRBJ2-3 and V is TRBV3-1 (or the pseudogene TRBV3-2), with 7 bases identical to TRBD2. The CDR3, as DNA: TGTGCCAGCAGCCAAGATCCGGGCGGGGGTAGCACAGATACGCAGTATTTT. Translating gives CASSQDPGGGSTDTQYF.